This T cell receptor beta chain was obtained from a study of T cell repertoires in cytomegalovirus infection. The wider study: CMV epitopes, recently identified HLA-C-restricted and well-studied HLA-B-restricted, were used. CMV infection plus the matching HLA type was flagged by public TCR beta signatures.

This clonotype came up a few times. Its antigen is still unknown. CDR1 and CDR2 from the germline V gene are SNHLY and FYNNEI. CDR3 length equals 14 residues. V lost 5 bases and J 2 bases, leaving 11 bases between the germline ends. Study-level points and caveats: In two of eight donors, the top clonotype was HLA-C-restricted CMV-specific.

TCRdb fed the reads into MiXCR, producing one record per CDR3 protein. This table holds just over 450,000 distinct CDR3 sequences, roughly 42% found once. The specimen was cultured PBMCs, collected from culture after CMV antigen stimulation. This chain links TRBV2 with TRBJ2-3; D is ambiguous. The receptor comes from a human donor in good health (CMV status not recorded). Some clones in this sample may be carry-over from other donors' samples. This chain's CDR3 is CASSPSASTDTQYF. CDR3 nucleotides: TGTGCCAGCAGTCCCTCAGCTTCCACAGATACGCAGTATTTT.